This T cell receptor beta chain was sequenced during a study of OX40 agonist ivuxolimab in advanced cancers. Study-level background: Every patient in dose escalation had hepatocellular carcinoma, melanoma, renal cell or head and neck cancer. Whole-study results and caveats: Among patients with partial responses at 0.1-3.0 mg/kg, clonal expansion was among the lowest.

Germline-derived CDR1 and CDR2 are LNHDA and SQIVND (reference sequence). The CDR3 contains 18 residues. The V and J ends lost 3 bases and 0 bases, in that order; junction bases with no gene match: 10. This clone occurred a few times. Its antigen is not known. The data were produced by immunoSEQ multiplex PCR, yet TCRdb's version contains in-frame clones alone and is incomplete. The sample shows tens of thousands of clones, 85% to 90% of them seen only once. The clonotype originates from an adult with an advanced solid tumor such as melanoma, head and neck, liver or kidney cancer. The chain is built from TRBV19 and TRBJ1-1; TRBD1 matches 10 bases. This specimen consisted of CD4+ or CD8+ T cells sorted from blood, obtained in a trial of the OX40 agonist ivuxolimab. CDR3 region: CASSIRAPGQGMNTEAFF. CDR3 in DNA: TGTGCCAGTAGTATCAGGGCACCGGGACAGGGGATGAACACTGAAGCTTTCTTT.